The clone carrying this T cell receptor (beta chain) is a singleton in its sample. The record originates from a study of blood T cell repertoires in COVID-19. In the study overall: Specimens from acute and convalescent COVID-19 originated in the United States, Italy and Spain. T cells, B-cell-depleted T cells, or PBMCs provided the cDNA or gDNA that served as material.

TCRdb's copy holds only in-frame clones and misses some; the assay was immunoSEQ multiplex PCR. The sample holds more than 300,000 clones, approximately 89% seen once. CDR3 size: 13 residues. V lost 5 bases to trimming and J lost 7 bases; unmatched junction nucleotides: 6. From germline, CDR1 is SGHAT and CDR2 FQDESV (reference sequence). The chain carries TRBV11-1 and TRBJ2-7; 9 bases match TRBD1. Sequencing was performed on PBMCs or T cells enriched from blood (not recorded which). The clonotype was recovered from a man aged 40-55 years in a cohort exposed to, infected with or recovered from COVID-19 (not recorded which). The CDR3 is CASSLGTGWEQYF. The CDR3 DNA follows: TGTGCCAGCAGCCTTGGGACAGGGTGGGAGCAGTACTTC.